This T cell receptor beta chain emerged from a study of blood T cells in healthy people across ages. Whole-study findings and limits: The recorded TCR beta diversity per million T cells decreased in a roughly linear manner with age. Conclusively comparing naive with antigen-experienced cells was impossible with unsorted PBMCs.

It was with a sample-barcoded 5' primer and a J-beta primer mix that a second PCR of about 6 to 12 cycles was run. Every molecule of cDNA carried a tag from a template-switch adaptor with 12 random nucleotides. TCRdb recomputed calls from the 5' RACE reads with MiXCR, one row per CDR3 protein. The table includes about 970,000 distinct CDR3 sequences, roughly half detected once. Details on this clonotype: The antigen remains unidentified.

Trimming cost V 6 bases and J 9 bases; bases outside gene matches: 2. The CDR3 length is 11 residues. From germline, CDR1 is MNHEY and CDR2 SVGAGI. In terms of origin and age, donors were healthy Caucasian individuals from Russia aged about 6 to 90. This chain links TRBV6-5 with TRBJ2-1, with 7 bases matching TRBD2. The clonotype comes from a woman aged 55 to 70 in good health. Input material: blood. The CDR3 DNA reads TGTGCCAGCAGGTGCGGGGGTGAGCAGTTCTTC. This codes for CASRCGGEQFF.